This TCR beta chain was sequenced for a study of T-cell memory formation after mild COVID-19. Turning to the study itself: TCR clusters showed largely donor specificity.

Germline values: CDR1 SGHVS, CDR2 FQNEAQ. The CDR3 is 13 residues long. Trimming stripped 5 bases from V and 7 bases from J, with 12 bases between. TCRdb recomputed calls from the 5' RACE reads with MiXCR, one row per CDR3 protein. The sample has around 200,000 distinct CDR3 sequences; approximately 18% are singletons. The receptor comes from a man between 18 and 35 years old who had mild COVID-19 (a few samples of this study predate the infection). Cell type and time point are not known. The sequenced material came from PBMCs or a T cell subset sorted from them (not recorded which). The V gene is TRBV7-8, the J gene TRBJ1-5; D unclear. CDR3 in DNA: TGTGCCAGCAGCCCCCTCAGGCCGCAGCCCCAGCATTTT. Its protein is CASSPLRPQPQHF.